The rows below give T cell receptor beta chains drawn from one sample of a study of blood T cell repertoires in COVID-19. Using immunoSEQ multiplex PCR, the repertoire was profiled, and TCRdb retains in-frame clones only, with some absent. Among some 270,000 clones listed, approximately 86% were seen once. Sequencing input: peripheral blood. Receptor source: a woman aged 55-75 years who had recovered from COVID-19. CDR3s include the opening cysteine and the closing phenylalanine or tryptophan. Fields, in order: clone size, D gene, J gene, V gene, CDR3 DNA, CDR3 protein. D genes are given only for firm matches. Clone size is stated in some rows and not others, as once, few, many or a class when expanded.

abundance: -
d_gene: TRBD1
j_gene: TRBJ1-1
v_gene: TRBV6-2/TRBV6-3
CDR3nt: TGTGCCAGCAGTTACTCGAAGGACAGGGGGCGCATCGGGACTGAAGCTTTCTTT
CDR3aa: CASSYSKDRGRIGTEAFF

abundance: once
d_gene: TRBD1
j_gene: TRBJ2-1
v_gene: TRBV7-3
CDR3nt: TGTGCCAGCAGCCAAGACAGCCCGGGACAGAGACAGTTCTTC
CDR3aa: CASSQDSPGQRQFF

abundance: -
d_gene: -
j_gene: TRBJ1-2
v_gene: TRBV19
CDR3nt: TGTGCCAGTAGTACCGAGGGAGGCTACACCTTC
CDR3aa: CASSTEGGYTF

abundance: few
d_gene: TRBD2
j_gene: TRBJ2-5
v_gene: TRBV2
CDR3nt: TGTGCCAGCAGTGGGGTGGCGGGAGGGGAGACCCAGTACTTC
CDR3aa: CASSGVAGGETQYF

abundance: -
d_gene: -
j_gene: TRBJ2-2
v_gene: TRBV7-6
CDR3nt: TGTGCCAGCAGCTCCAACTTGGGACTGCCGAACACCGGGGAGCTGTTTTTT
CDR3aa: CASSSNLGLPNTGELFF

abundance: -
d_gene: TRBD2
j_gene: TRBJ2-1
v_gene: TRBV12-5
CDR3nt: TGTGCTAGTGGTTTGGACTTTGCGGGACTAGCGGGGGTGGGCTCCTACAATGAGCAGTTCTTC
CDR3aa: CASGLDFAGLAGVGSYNEQFF

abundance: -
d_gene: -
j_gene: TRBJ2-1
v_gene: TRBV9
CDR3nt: TGTGCCAGCAGCGGAGGAGGCTACAATGAGCAGTTCTTC
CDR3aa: CASSGGGYNEQFF

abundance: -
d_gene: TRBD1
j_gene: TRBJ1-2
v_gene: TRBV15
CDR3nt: TGTGCCACCAGCGGGAGGACAGGTCCCTCTGGCTATGGCTACACCTTC
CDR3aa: CATSGRTGPSGYGYTF

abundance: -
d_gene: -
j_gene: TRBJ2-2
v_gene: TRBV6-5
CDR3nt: TGTGCCAGCAGTTCCTCCTTGGAGCTGTTTTTT
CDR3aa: CASSSSLELFF

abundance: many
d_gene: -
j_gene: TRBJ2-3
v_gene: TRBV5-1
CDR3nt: TGCGCCAGCAGCCGGAGTAGCCTTAGCACAGATACGCAGTATTTT
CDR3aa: CASSRSSLSTDTQYF

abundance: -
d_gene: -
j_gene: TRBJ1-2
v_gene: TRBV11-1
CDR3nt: TGTGCCAGCAGCTTAACCCCAGGGTTATCTAACTATGGCTACACCTTC
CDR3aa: CASSLTPGLSNYGYTF

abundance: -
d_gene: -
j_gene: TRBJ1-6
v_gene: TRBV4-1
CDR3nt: TGCGCCAGCAGGACAGGTCCCCGTAATTCACCCCTCCACTTT
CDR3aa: CASRTGPRNSPLHF

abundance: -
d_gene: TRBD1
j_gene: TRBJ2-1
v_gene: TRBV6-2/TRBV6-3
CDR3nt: TGTGCCAGCAGTGACCCTCGGACAGGGTGGGATGAGCAGTTCTTC
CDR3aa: CASSDPRTGWDEQFF

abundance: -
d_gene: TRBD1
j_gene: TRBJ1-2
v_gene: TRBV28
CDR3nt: TGTGCCAGCAGTTTATGGGACAGGGTGGCGCACACCTTC
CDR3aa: CASSLWDRVAHTF

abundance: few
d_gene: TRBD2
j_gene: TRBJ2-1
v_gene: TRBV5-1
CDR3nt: TGCGCCAGCAGCGCCACTAGCGGGGGGACCCGGGGTGAGCAGTTCTTC
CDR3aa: CASSATSGGTRGEQFF

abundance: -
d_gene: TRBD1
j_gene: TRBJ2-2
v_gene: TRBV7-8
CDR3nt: TGTGCCAGCAGCCGCTGGACAGGGGGCACCGGGGAGCTGTTTTTT
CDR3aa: CASSRWTGGTGELFF

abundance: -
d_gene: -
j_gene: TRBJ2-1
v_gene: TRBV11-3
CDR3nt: TGTGCCAGCAGCTTAGATCTTAGCGTGCCCTACAATGAGCAGTTCTTC
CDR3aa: CASSLDLSVPYNEQFF

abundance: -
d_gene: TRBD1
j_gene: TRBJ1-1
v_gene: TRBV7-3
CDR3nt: TGTGCCAGCAGCTTAAAAGGGGACAGGGGAATAACCACTGAAGCTTTCTTT
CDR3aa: CASSLKGDRGITTEAFF

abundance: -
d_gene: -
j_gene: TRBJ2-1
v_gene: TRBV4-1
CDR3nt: TGCGCCAGCAGCCAAGACCCCTCAGGGGTCTACAATGAGCAGTTCTTC
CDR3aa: CASSQDPSGVYNEQFF

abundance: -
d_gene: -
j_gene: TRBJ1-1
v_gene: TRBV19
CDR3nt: TGTGCCAGTAGTAATGCGTGGTTGAATTCGAACACTGAAGCTTTCTTT
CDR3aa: CASSNAWLNSNTEAFF

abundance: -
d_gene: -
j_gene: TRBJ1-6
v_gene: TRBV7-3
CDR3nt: TGTGCCAGCAGCTACCCTTCTTCGGGTGCCAGCTCCTATAATTCACCCCTCCACTTT
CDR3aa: CASSYPSSGASSYNSPLHF

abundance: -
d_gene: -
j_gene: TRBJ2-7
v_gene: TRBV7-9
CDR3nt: TGTGCCAGCCAGGCTGATTCCTACGAGCAGTACTTC
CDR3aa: CASQADSYEQYF

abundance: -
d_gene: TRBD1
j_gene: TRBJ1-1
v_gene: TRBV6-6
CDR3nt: TGTGCCAGCAGCTCCGGACAGGGTTGGAACACTGAAGCTTTCTTT
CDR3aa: CASSSGQGWNTEAFF

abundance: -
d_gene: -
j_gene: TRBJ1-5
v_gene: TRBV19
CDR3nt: TGTGCCAGTAGTACAGGGCCCCATAGCAATCAGCCCCAGCATTTT
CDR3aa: CASSTGPHSNQPQHF

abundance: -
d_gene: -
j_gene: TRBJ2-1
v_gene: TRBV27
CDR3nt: TGTGCCAGCAGACAGGGTCGACTCCTCCGCAATGAGCAGTTCTTC
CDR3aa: CASRQGRLLRNEQFF

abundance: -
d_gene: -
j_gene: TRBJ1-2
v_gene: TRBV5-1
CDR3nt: TGCGCCAGCAGCTCCCAGTTGGAGGGGTATGGCTACACCTTC
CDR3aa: CASSSQLEGYGYTF

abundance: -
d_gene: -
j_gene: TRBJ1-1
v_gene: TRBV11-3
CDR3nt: TGTGCCAGCAGCTTCACACGGGGCACTGAAGCTTTCTTT
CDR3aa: CASSFTRGTEAFF

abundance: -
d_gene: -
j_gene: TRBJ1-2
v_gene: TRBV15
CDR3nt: TGTGCCACCAGCAGAACTTCCGGACAGTCCTACTATGGCTACACCTTC
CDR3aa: CATSRTSGQSYYGYTF

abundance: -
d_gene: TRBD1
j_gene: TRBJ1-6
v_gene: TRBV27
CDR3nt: TGTGCCAGCAGTTTGCGGGACAGGGGGAATTCACCCCTCCACTTT
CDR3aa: CASSLRDRGNSPLHF

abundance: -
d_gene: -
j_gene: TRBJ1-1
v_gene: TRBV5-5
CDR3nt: TGTGCCAGCAGCTTGAGAGACAGCGTCAACACTGAAGCTTTCTTT
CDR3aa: CASSLRDSVNTEAFF

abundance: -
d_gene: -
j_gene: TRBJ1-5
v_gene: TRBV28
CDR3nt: TGTGCCAGCAGTCTTCGTCAGCCCCAGCATTTT
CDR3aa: CASSLRQPQHF

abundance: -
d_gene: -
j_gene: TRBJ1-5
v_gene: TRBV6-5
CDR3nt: TGTGCCAGCAGCCGCACGGGGGGAGGCAATCAGCCCCAGCATTTT
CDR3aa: CASSRTGGGNQPQHF

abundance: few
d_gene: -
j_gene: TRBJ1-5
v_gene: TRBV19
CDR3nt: TGTGCCAGTAGTGCAACAGGGAAGCCCCAGCATTTT
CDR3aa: CASSATGKPQHF

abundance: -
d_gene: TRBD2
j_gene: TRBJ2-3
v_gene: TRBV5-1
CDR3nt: TGCGCCAGCCGTAGCCGGACTAGCGGGGGGGCAGATACGCAGTATTTT
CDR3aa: CASRSRTSGGADTQYF

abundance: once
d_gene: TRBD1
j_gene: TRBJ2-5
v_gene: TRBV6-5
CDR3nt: TGTGCCAGCAGCCAGGGGGCAGAGACCCAGTACTTC
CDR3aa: CASSQGAETQYF

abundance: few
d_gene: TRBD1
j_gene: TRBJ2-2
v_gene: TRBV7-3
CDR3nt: TGTGCCAGCAGCACAGAGGGGGCTTTGGGCGGGGAGCTGTTTTTT
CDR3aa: CASSTEGALGGELFF

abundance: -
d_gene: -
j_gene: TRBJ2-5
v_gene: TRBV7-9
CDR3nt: TGTGCCAGCAGCTTAGAAGGAAGGAGCCAAGAGACCCAGTACTTC
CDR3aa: CASSLEGRSQETQYF

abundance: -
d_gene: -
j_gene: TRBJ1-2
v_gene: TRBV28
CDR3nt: TGTGCCAGCGATACCCGGGGGTGGGTCCATGGCTACACCTTC
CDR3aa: CASDTRGWVHGYTF

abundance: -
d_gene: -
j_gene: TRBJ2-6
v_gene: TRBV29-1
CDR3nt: TGCAGCGTTGGTGGGTCGGGCTCTGGGGCCAACGTCCTGACTTTC
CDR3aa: CSVGGSGSGANVLTF

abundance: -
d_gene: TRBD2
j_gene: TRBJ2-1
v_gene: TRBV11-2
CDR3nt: TGTGCCAGCAGCTTCGAGAATAGCGGGGTACTGTCCTACAATGAGCAGTTCTTC
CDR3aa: CASSFENSGVLSYNEQFF